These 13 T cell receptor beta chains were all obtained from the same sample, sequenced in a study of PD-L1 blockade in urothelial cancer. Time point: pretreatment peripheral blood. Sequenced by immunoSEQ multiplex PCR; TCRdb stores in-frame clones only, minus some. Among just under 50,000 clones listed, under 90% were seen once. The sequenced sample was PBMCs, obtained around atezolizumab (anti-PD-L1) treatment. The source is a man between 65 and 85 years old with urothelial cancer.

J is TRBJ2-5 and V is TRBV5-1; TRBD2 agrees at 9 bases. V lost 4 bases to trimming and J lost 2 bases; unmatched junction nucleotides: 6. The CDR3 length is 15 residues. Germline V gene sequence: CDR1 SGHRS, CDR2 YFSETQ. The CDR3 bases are TGCGCCAGCAGCCCCGGGACTAGCCGACAAGAGACCCAGTACTTC. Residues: CASSPGTSRQETQYF.

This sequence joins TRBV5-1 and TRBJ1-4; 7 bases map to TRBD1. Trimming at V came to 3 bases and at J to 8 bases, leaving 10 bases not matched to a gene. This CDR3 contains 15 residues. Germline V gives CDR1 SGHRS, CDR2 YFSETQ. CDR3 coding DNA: TGCGCCAGCAGCTCGAGGGGACAGTTGGAAGAAAAACTGTTTTTT. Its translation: CASSSRGQLEEKLFF.

Here the CDR3 reads CASSLTPNTEAFF. DNA for the CDR3: TGTGCCAGCAGCTTAACACCGAACACTGAAGCTTTCTTT. The genes are TRBV7-2 and TRBJ1-1; D remains unclear. Germline V gives CDR1 SGHTA, CDR2 FQGNSA. This CDR3 has 13 amino acids. Trimming removed 2 bases at V and 1 base at J, with 5 bases between.

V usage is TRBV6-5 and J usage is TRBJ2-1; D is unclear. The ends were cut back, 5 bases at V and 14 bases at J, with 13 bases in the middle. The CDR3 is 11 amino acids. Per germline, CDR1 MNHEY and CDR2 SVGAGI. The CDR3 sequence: CASSVTLREFF. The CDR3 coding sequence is TGTGCCAGCAGTGTGACCCTCCGGGAGTTCTTC.

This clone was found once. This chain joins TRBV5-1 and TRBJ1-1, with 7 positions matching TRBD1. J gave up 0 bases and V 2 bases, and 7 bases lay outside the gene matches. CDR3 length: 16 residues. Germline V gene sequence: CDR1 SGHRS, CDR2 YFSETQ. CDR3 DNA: TGCGCCAGCAGCTTCGAGGGGGGACAGATGAACACTGAAGCTTTCTTT. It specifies CASSFEGGQMNTEAFF.

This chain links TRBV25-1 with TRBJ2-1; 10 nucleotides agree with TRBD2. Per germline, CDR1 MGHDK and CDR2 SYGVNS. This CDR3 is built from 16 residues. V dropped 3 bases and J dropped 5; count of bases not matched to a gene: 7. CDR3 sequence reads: CASSDPRLAGHNEQFF. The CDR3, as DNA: TGTGCCAGCAGTGATCCGAGACTAGCGGGCCACAATGAGCAGTTCTTC.

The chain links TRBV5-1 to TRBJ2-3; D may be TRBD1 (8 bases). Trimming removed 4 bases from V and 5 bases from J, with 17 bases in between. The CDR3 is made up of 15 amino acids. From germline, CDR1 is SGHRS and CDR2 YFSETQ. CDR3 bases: TGCGCCAGCAGCCCCACAGGGGGGGAGGTAGATACGCAGTATTTT. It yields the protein CASSPTGGEVDTQYF.

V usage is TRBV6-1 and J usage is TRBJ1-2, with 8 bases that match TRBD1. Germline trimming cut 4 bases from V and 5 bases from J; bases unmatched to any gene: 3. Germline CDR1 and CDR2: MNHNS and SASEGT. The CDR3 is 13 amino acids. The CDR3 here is CASSVTGGYGYTF. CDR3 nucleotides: TGTGCCAGCAGTGTTACAGGGGGATATGGCTACACCTTC.

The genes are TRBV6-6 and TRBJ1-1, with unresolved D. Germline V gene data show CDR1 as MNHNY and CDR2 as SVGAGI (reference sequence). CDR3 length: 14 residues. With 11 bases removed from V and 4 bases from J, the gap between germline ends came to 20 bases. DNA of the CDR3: TGTGCCTCTAGGAGGGAGGGAGGCAGCACTGAAGCTTTCTTT. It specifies CASRREGGSTEAFF.

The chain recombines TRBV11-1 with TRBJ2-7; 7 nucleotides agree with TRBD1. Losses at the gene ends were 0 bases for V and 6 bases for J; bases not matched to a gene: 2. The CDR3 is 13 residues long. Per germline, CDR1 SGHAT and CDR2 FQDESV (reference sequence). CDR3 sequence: CASSLAKGAEQYF. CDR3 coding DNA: TGTGCCAGCAGCTTAGCGAAGGGGGCCGAGCAGTACTTC.

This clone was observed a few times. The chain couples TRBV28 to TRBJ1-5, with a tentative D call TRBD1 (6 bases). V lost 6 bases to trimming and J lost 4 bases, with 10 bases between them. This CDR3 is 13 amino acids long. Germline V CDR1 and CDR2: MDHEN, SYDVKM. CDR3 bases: TGTGCCAGCAGCCCGGACAGAAATCAGCCCCAGCATTTT. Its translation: CASSPDRNQPQHF.

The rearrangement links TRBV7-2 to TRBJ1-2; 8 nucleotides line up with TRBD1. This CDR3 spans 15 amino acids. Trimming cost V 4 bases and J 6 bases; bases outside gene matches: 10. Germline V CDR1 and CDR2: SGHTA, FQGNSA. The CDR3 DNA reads TGTGCCAGCAGCTCTTCCACTACAGGGGGGCATGGCTACACCTTC. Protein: CASSSSTTGGHGYTF.

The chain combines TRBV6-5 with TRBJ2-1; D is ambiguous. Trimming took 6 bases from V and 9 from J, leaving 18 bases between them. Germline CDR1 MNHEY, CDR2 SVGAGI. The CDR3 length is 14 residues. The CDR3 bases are TGTGCCAGCAGCCTCAGCCAAGACTTTGGTGAGCAGTTCTTC. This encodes CASSLSQDFGEQFF.